Listed below are T cell receptor beta chains from one sample, sequenced in a study of cytomegalovirus exposure and HLA in healthy donors. Some clones are missing from TCRdb's copy, which holds only in-frame ones; the method was immunoSEQ multiplex PCR. The sample holds some 99,000 clones, under 80% seen once. Sequencing was performed on PBMCs. The receptors shown here come from a woman between 50 and 59 years old in good health and CMV-seropositive. CDR3s include the opening cysteine and the closing phenylalanine or tryptophan. A D gene is named only where the DNA matches it firmly. Clone size is not always given. Where it is, it says once, few, many or a class for expanded clones.

j_call: TRBJ2-7; d_call: TRBD1; clone_size: .; v_call: TRBV5-6; cdr3_nt: TGTGCCAGCAGCTTCGGACAGGGAAACGAGCAGTACTTC; cdr3_aa: CASSFGQGNEQYF
j_call: TRBJ1-2; d_call: TRBD1; clone_size: .; v_call: TRBV6-5; cdr3_nt: TGTGCCAGCAGTGACCCGGGACAGTTATATGGCTACACCTTC; cdr3_aa: CASSDPGQLYGYTF
j_call: TRBJ2-5; d_call: TRBD2; clone_size: .; v_call: TRBV9; cdr3_nt: TGTGCCAGCAGCGTACAAGGACTAGCTCTTCAAGAGACCCAGTACTTC; cdr3_aa: CASSVQGLALQETQYF
j_call: TRBJ2-5; d_call: TRBD1; clone_size: .; v_call: TRBV27; cdr3_nt: TGTGCCAGCAGTGGGGGACAGGGGCGCCAAGAGACCCAGTACTTC; cdr3_aa: CASSGGQGRQETQYF
j_call: TRBJ1-5; d_call: .; clone_size: .; v_call: TRBV5-1; cdr3_nt: TGCGCCAGCAGCTGGGGCAGGGAGGAGTCCAATCAGCCCCAGCATTTT; cdr3_aa: CASSWGREESNQPQHF
j_call: TRBJ2-2; d_call: TRBD2; clone_size: once; v_call: TRBV7-3; cdr3_nt: TGTGCCAGCAGCCCCCGGACTAGCGGGAATGCCGGGGAGCTGTTTTTT; cdr3_aa: CASSPRTSGNAGELFF
j_call: TRBJ2-1; d_call: .; clone_size: .; v_call: TRBV2; cdr3_nt: TGTGCCAGCAGTGACCAGGGGAATGAGCAGTTCTTC; cdr3_aa: CASSDQGNEQFF
j_call: TRBJ2-2; d_call: .; clone_size: .; v_call: TRBV10-3; cdr3_nt: TGTGCCATCAGTGAGTCCCCGGCCGGGGAGGGGGAGCTGTTTTTT; cdr3_aa: CAISESPAGEGELFF
j_call: TRBJ2-5; d_call: .; clone_size: .; v_call: TRBV9; cdr3_nt: TGTGCCAGCAGCGTAGGGGGAGGGGGGAACCTCCAAGAGACCCAGTACTTC; cdr3_aa: CASSVGGGGNLQETQYF
j_call: TRBJ2-1; d_call: TRBD2; clone_size: once; v_call: TRBV4-2; cdr3_nt: TGTGCCAGCAGCCAACCGGGGACTAGCGGGAACAATGAGCAGTTCTTC; cdr3_aa: CASSQPGTSGNNEQFF
j_call: TRBJ2-5; d_call: .; clone_size: .; v_call: TRBV9; cdr3_nt: TGTGCCAGCAGCGTTTACACCGGGACACAAGAGACCCAGTACTTC; cdr3_aa: CASSVYTGTQETQYF
j_call: TRBJ2-3; d_call: TRBD1; clone_size: .; v_call: TRBV6-1; cdr3_nt: TGTGCCAGCAGTGTTGACCGGGACAGAGACACAGATACGCAGTATTTT; cdr3_aa: CASSVDRDRDTDTQYF
j_call: TRBJ1-1; d_call: .; clone_size: .; v_call: TRBV15; cdr3_nt: TGTGCCACCAGCAGAGACATAGTCGGACTCCTGAACACTGAAGCTTTCTTT; cdr3_aa: CATSRDIVGLLNTEAFF
j_call: TRBJ2-3; d_call: TRBD1; clone_size: .; v_call: TRBV5-4; cdr3_nt: TGTGCCAGCAGCTTGGTACAGGGGGCTGGGGATACGCAGTATTTT; cdr3_aa: CASSLVQGAGDTQYF
j_call: TRBJ2-4; d_call: TRBD2; clone_size: once; v_call: TRBV7-2; cdr3_nt: TGTGCCAGCAGCCAACTCGGGCTAGCGGACCCCAAAAACATTCAGTACTTC; cdr3_aa: CASSQLGLADPKNIQYF
j_call: TRBJ2-7; d_call: .; clone_size: .; v_call: TRBV10-3; cdr3_nt: TGTGCCATCAGTACCGGACAGAGCTACGAGCAGTACTTC; cdr3_aa: CAISTGQSYEQYF
j_call: TRBJ1-5; d_call: .; clone_size: .; v_call: TRBV6-1; cdr3_nt: TGTGCCAGCAGTGCCCACATCAATCAGCCCCAGCATTTT; cdr3_aa: CASSAHINQPQHF
j_call: TRBJ1-2; d_call: .; clone_size: .; v_call: TRBV7-2; cdr3_nt: TGTGCCAGCAGCTTAGATGGGGCGGGAGGCTACACCTTC; cdr3_aa: CASSLDGAGGYTF
j_call: TRBJ2-2; d_call: TRBD1; clone_size: .; v_call: TRBV5-1; cdr3_nt: TGCGCCAGCAGCCAACTATCGACAGGGCCCGGGGAGCTGTTTTTT; cdr3_aa: CASSQLSTGPGELFF
j_call: TRBJ2-5; d_call: .; clone_size: few; v_call: TRBV28; cdr3_nt: TGTGCCAGCAGTTTCCAGGGCGGTGCAGAGACCCAGTACTTC; cdr3_aa: CASSFQGGAETQYF
j_call: TRBJ2-6; d_call: .; clone_size: .; v_call: TRBV9; cdr3_nt: TGTGCCAGCAGCGGAACGGTTCTAGGGGCCAACGGCCTGACTTTC; cdr3_aa: CASSGTVLGANGLTF
j_call: TRBJ2-3; d_call: .; clone_size: .; v_call: TRBV27; cdr3_nt: TGTGCCAGCAGTCCTAGCGCAACAGATACGCAGTATTTT; cdr3_aa: CASSPSATDTQYF
j_call: TRBJ1-4; d_call: .; clone_size: .; v_call: TRBV5-1; cdr3_nt: TGCGCCAGCAGCATTACAGGACAGAATGAAAAACTGTTTTTT; cdr3_aa: CASSITGQNEKLFF
j_call: TRBJ2-7; d_call: TRBD2; clone_size: .; v_call: TRBV7-2; cdr3_nt: TGTGCCAGCAGCTCCGGGAGGGCGTCCGAGCAGTACTTC; cdr3_aa: CASSSGRASEQYF
j_call: TRBJ2-2; d_call: .; clone_size: .; v_call: TRBV6-1; cdr3_nt: TGTGCCAGCAGTACACAGGGCAGCACCGGGGAGCTGTTTTTT; cdr3_aa: CASSTQGSTGELFF
j_call: TRBJ2-2; d_call: .; clone_size: .; v_call: TRBV18; cdr3_nt: TGTGCCAGCTCGGGGGCAAACACCGGGGAGCTGTTTTTT; cdr3_aa: CASSGANTGELFF
j_call: TRBJ2-7; d_call: TRBD1; clone_size: .; v_call: TRBV18; cdr3_nt: TGTGCCAGCTCACCACCGAGGACAGGGGCCTACGAGCAGTACTTC; cdr3_aa: CASSPPRTGAYEQYF
j_call: TRBJ2-3; d_call: .; clone_size: .; v_call: TRBV9; cdr3_nt: TGTGCCAGCAGCGGCCCCGGGACAAAAGATACGCAGTATTTT; cdr3_aa: CASSGPGTKDTQYF
j_call: TRBJ2-7; d_call: TRBD1; clone_size: .; v_call: TRBV28; cdr3_nt: TGTGCCAGCACCCTGGGCGAGCTAGGGGGCCCCTACGAGCAGTACTTC; cdr3_aa: CASTLGELGGPYEQYF
j_call: TRBJ1-2; d_call: TRBD1; clone_size: .; v_call: TRBV27; cdr3_nt: TGTGCCACCCAGCCCCTCCAGGGGGCGCTTGTCTATGGCTACACCTTC; cdr3_aa: CATQPLQGALVYGYTF